This TCR beta chain was identified during a study of blood T cell repertoires in COVID-19. Across the study: Samples of COVID-19 (acute and convalescent) were obtained from the United States, Italy and Spain. The cDNA or gDNA used as material had been derived from T cells, B-cell-depleted T cells, or PBMCs.

Recovery meant two consecutive negative NP/OP PCR tests, professional clearance, or resolved symptoms. The authors' processing: The assay estimated nucleated cells by amplifying reference gene primers. Assay: immunoSEQ multiplex PCR; the TCRdb copy retains only in-frame clones and omits some. V, J and clone size were drawn from that table, and D and trimming were deduced from the DNA. The data contain roughly 500,000 clones, roughly 90% of them seen just once; the ten biggest clones take up 1.8%. J gave up 9 bases and V 7 bases, and 9 bases lay outside the gene matches. The CDR3 consists of 13 residues. Germline V gives CDR1 SNHLY, CDR2 FYNNEI.

V and J are TRBV2 and TRBJ2-1; 7 nucleotides line up with TRBD2. Sequencing was done on a sample of PBMCs or T cells enriched from blood (not recorded which). This TCR came from a woman aged 35 to 49 who had recovered from COVID-19. CDR3 DNA: TGTGCCAGCACGCGGGAGTTGGTGGGTGAGCAGTTCTTC. This codes for CASTRELVGEQFF.